This T cell receptor (beta chain) was identified in a study of neurological immune-mediated disorders (dated by TCRdb to between 2019 and 2020). Regarding the complete study: Among the 34 multiple sclerosis patients, relapsing-remitting MS was present in roughly 30 and secondary progressive MS was present in 3. The study compared peripheral blood TCR-beta repertoires of HTLV-I-associated myelopathy (HAM/TSP) patients, multiple sclerosis patients and healthy controls using UMI-based sequencing. The roughly 110 TCR-beta libraries covered PBMC samples along with longitudinal samples, technical triplicates, and paired sorted CD4+ and CD8+ T-cell subsets. The cohort was made up of about 66 subjects, consisting of some 14 HAM/TSP patients, some 34 multiple sclerosis patients and around 20 healthy controls.

cDNA synthesis used template-switch 5'RACE with a primer carrying a 10-nucleotide random unique molecular identifier tagging each TCR transcript. Every sequencing run yielded over 180 million TCR-beta sequences covering 15-18 subjects. The RNeasy kit was used for extraction of total RNA. TCR-beta VDJ regions were amplified with primers for the TCR constant region and the 5'RACE anchor, using the KAPA Real-time Library Amplification kit. A first PCR added sample indexes and Illumina adaptors, and a second PCR then raised library yield. After Ampure bead purification, the roughly 650 bp TCR product was size-selected on a 2% E-gel SizeSelection system. Before pooling, libraries had their quality checked on a Bioanalyzer, their concentration measured with Qubit, and their quantity determined with the Kapa Library Quantification kit. An Illumina HiSeq 2500 was used to sequence the libraries paired-end at 2 x 150 bp. To increase sequence diversity, about 23-32% phiX was spiked into each library pool. On the authors' methods: Quality-filtered reads were processed with the UMI-based MiGEC pipeline, and over 75% of raw TCR sequences were removed by the MiGEC pipeline during error correction. IMGT germline references were used for alignment of VDJ genes, and clonotypes were defined by a unique CDR3 amino acid sequence together with V-J genes. VDJtools evaluated clonal expansion, Shannon diversity and CDR3 relatedness (CalcPairwiseDistances, ClusterSamples); CLCbio workbench built phylogenetic trees. Clones with at least 8 unique UMIs were defined as expanded, with this threshold being based on coefficient-of-variation modelling across technical triplicates. The public reads were run again by TCRdb, first through fastp at Q25 and then through MiXCR, and only productive beta chains were kept. Rows are combined by CDR3 protein, so each entry shows the most common genes and DNA. These V and J calls rely on TCRdb rather than the paper's analysis. The sample records 50,000 or so distinct CDR3 sequences, around 4% of which are singletons. 1.5% to 2% of the sample is in the top ten clones.

Overall results and qualifications from the work: TCR clonal expansion was highest in HAM/TSP patients and lowest in MS patients, with MS patients falling below even healthy controls. In phylogenetic analysis, the repertoires of 18 of 34 MS patients grouped into a cluster of related CDR3 sequences, which suggests a possible signature at the repertoire level. No identical CDR3 amino acid sequences were shared among expanded clones across subjects, suggesting private TCR-beta repertoires in all groups. No clinical or MRI features were associated with the MS cluster, and the authors said that larger cohorts are needed.

For unsorted PBMC libraries, 2 million PBMCs were used after storage in RNAlater at -80 degrees C until RNA extraction. The multiple sclerosis patients were enrolled in a US clinical protocol that evaluated disease progression with magnetic resonance imaging. Peripheral blood was subjected to Ficoll-Hypaque density gradient centrifugation to isolate PBMCs, which were then cryopreserved in liquid nitrogen. Comments on this clonotype: This clone's antigen is unknown. No much larger clonotype is one base removed from it; base qualities were not supplied.

The trim is 3 bases for V and 13 bases for J, with a gap of 16 bases between the germline ends. Inclusive of the bounding cysteine and phenylalanine, the CDR3 is 13 residues long. Just CDR3 DNA is preserved here, 39 bases in frame from base 1. From a lookup of the germline V gene (reference sequence), CDR1 and CDR2 are SGHAT and FQDESV. This chain is built from TRBV11-1 and TRBJ2-1; the D gene is perhaps TRBD1, on 5 matching bases. The sample was PBMCs. The TCR comes from a man in his thirties or forties with multiple sclerosis. The CDR3 in this case is CASSLNRFSYQFF. The DNA reads TGTGCCAGCAGCTTGAACAGGTTTTCTTATCAGTTCTTC.